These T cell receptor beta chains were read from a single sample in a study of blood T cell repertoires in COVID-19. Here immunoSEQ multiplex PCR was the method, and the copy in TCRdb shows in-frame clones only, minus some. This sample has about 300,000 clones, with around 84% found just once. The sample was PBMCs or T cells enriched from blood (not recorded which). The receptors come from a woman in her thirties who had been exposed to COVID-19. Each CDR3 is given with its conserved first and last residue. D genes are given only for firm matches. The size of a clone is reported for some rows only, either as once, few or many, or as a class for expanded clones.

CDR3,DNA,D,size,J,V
CASGLVSVGIF,TGTGCTAGTGGTTTGGTATCGGTCGGTATCTTC,NA,NA,TRBJ1-2,TRBV12-5
CAISESSLYTDTQYF,TGTGCCATCAGTGAGAGTTCTCTCTATACAGATACGCAGTATTTT,NA,once,TRBJ2-3,TRBV10-3
CASSSGTGNFANYGYTF,TGTGCCAGCAGTTCAGGGACAGGGAACTTTGCTAACTATGGCTACACCTTC,TRBD1,NA,TRBJ1-2,TRBV7-9
CASSLGRQGDTEAFF,TGTGCCAGCAGCTTAGGTCGACAGGGAGACACTGAAGCTTTCTTT,TRBD1,NA,TRBJ1-1,TRBV7-9
CASSQTIGRAYEQYF,TGCGCCAGCAGCCAAACCATCGGCAGGGCCTACGAGCAGTACTTC,NA,NA,TRBJ2-7,TRBV4-1
CASSSNTGGNSPLHF,TGTGCCAGCAGTTCAAATACAGGGGGCAATTCACCCCTCCACTTT,TRBD1,NA,TRBJ1-6,TRBV27
CAISRTLEGNSPLHF,TGTGCCATCAGTAGGACCCTTGAGGGTAATTCACCCCTCCACTTT,NA,NA,TRBJ1-6,TRBV10-3
CASSLSWTVVLEDQPQHF,TGTGCCAGCAGTTTATCTTGGACAGTTGTTCTGGAGGATCAGCCCCAGCATTTT,NA,NA,TRBJ1-5,TRBV28
CASSLAVNTDTQYF,TGTGCCAGCAGTTTAGCGGTTAACACAGATACGCAGTATTTT,NA,NA,TRBJ2-3,TRBV27
CASSVDGGGGEKLFF,TGTGCCAGCAGCGTAGACGGAGGGGGCGGTGAAAAACTGTTTTTT,TRBD1,NA,TRBJ1-4,TRBV9
CASSLVWASGRNEQFF,TGTGCCAGCAGCTTAGTATGGGCTAGCGGAAGAAATGAGCAGTTCTTC,TRBD2,many,TRBJ2-1,TRBV7-8
CASSYSASHFDEAFF,TGTGCCAGCAGTTACTCCGCCTCCCACTTTGATGAAGCTTTCTTT,NA,NA,TRBJ1-1,TRBV6-5
CASSQGLPNTGELFF,TGTGCCAGCAGCCAAGGACTACCGAACACCGGGGAGCTGTTTTTT,NA,NA,TRBJ2-2,TRBV3-1/TRBV3-2
CASSLAGREQYF,TGTGCCAGCAGTTTAGCGGGCCGCGAGCAGTACTTC,NA,NA,TRBJ2-7,TRBV27
CASSPTSGTRNEQFF,TGTGCCAGCTCACCGACTAGCGGGACTAGAAATGAGCAGTTCTTC,TRBD2,NA,TRBJ2-1,TRBV18
CASSINGLAGDGKQFF,TGTGCCAGTAGTATCAACGGACTAGCGGGAGATGGTAAGCAGTTCTTC,TRBD2,NA,TRBJ2-1,TRBV19
CASSLALGAGSPYEQYF,TGCGCCAGCAGCTTGGCCTTAGGGGCAGGGTCCCCCTACGAGCAGTACTTC,NA,once,TRBJ2-7,TRBV5-1
CASAGDSYEQYF,TGTGCCAGCGCCGGGGACTCCTACGAGCAGTACTTC,NA,NA,TRBJ2-7,TRBV7-9
CASSWGQGFEQYF,TGTGCCAGCAGCTGGGGACAGGGATTTGAGCAGTACTTC,TRBD1,NA,TRBJ2-7,TRBV11-2
CASSQGGTSGRHSYNEQFF,TGTGCCAGCAGCCAAGGGGGGACTAGCGGGAGGCACTCCTACAATGAGCAGTTCTTC,TRBD2,once,TRBJ2-1,TRBV3-1/TRBV3-2
CASSQVVAGAGDTQYF,TGCGCCAGCAGCCAAGTGGTTGCGGGGGCCGGAGATACGCAGTATTTT,NA,NA,TRBJ2-3,TRBV4-3
CASSLRGQGFQSIAEAFF,TGTGCCAGCAGTTTACGGGGACAGGGGTTCCAAAGTATAGCTGAAGCTTTCTTT,TRBD1,NA,TRBJ1-1,TRBV28
CASDQGNGYTF,TGTGCCAGCGATCAGGGCAATGGCTACACCTTC,NA,NA,TRBJ1-2,TRBV19
CAWITGISGGYGYTF,TGTGCCTGGATTACGGGGATATCCGGCGGTTATGGCTACACCTTC,NA,NA,TRBJ1-2,TRBV30